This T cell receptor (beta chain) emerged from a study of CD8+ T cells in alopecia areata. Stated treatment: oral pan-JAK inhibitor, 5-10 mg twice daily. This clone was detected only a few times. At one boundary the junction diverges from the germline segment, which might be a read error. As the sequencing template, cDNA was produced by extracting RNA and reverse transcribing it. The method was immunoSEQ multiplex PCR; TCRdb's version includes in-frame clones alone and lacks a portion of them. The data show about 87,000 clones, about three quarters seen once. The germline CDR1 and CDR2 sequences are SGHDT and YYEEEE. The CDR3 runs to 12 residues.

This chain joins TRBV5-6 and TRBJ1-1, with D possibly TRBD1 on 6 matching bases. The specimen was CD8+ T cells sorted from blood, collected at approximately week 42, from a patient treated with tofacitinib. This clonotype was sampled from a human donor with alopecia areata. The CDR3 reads CASSLGAAEAFF. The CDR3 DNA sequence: TGTGCCAGCAGTTTGGGGGCAGCTGAAGCTTTCTTT.